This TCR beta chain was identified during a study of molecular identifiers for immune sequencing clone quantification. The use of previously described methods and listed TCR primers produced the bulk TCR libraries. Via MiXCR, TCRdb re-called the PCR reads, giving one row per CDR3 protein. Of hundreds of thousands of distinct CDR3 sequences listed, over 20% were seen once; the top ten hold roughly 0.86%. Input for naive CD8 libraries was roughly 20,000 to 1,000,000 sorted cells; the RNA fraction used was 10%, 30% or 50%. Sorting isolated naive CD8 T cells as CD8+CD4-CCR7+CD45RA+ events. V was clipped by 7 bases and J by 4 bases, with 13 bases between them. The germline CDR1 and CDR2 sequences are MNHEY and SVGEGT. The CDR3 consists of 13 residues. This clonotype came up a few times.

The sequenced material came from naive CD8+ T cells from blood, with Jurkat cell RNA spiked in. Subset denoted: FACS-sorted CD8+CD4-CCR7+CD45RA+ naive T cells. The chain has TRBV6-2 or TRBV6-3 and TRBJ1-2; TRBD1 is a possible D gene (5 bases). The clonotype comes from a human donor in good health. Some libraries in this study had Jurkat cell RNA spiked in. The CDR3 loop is CASTSGRVYGYTF. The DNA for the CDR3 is TGTGCCAGCACTTCAGGGAGAGTCTATGGCTACACCTTC.